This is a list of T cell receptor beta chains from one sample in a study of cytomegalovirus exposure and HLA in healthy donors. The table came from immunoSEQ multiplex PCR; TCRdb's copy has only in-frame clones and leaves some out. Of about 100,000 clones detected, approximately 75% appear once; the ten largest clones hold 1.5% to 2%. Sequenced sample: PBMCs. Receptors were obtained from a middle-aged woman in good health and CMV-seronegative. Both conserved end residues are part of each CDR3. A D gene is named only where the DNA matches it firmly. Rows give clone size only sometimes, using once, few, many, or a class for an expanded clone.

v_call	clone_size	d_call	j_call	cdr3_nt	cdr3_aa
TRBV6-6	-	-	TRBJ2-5	TGTGCCAGCAGCACACAGGGCCAAGAGACCCAGTACTTC	CASSTQGQETQYF
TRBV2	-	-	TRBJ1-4	TGTGCCAGCAGTGCAGGGAATGCTAATGAAAAACTGTTTTTT	CASSAGNANEKLFF
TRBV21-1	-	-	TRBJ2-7	TGTGCCATTCTAGGCCCCCCTTCCTACGAGCAGTACTTC	CAILGPPSYEQYF
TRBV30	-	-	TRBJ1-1	TGTGCCTGGGGTGCTGCCAGTTTGGCAGCTTTCTTT	CAWGAASLAAFF
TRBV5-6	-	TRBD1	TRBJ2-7	TGTGCCAGCAGCTTGAAGACAGGGGCCTACGAGCAGTACTTC	CASSLKTGAYEQYF
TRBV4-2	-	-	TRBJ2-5	TGTGCCAGCAGCCAAGAGGGAATATCGGGGAGACCCTCGGCGGAGACCCAGTACTTC	CASSQEGISGRPSAETQYF
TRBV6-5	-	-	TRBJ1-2	TGTGCCAGCAGCGAGGACAGTCGTGGGTATGGCTACACCTTC	CASSEDSRGYGYTF
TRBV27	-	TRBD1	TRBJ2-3	TGTGCCAGCAGTTTATCCGTCCTAGGGACAGGGACAGATACGCAGTATTTT	CASSLSVLGTGTDTQYF
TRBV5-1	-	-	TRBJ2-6	TGCGCCAGCAGCTTGGATGCTCAGGGTTCTGGGGCCAACGTCCTGACTTTC	CASSLDAQGSGANVLTF
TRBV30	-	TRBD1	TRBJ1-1	TGTGCCTGGAGTGCCGACAGGGACTTTAACACTGAAGCTTTCTTT	CAWSADRDFNTEAFF
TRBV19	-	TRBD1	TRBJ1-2	TGTGCCAGTAGTATAGATTGGGACAGAGGTGGCTACACCTTC	CASSIDWDRGGYTF
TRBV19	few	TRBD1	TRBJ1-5	TGTGCCAGTAGCCGGACAGGGGAAACGGGTCAGCCCCAGCATTTT	CASSRTGETGQPQHF
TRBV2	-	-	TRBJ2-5	TGTGCCAGCACCCGGGACACTCAAGAGACCCAGTACTTC	CASTRDTQETQYF
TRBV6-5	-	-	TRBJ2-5	TGTGCCAGCAGTTACTCGAGAGGGATACAAGAGACCCAGTACTTC	CASSYSRGIQETQYF
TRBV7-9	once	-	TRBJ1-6	TGTGCCAGCAGCCCTACATCGGGGAGAAGCAGCGCCGGTTCACCCCTCCACTTT	CASSPTSGRSSAGSPLHF